This T cell receptor beta chain was documented in a study of CD8+ T cells in alopecia areata. Study at large: People stayed on tofacitinib for 6 to 18 months, then stopped the drug for 6 months.

Study-wide results and limits: Higher clonality and more expanded CD8+ clones appeared in lesional than normal scalp. A great number of expanded lesional clones endured in scalp and blood during tofacitinib.

About this clone: Antigen: not known.

cDNA prepared by RNA extraction and subsequent reverse transcription served as the template for sequencing. The table came from immunoSEQ multiplex PCR; TCRdb's copy has only in-frame clones and leaves some out. The data hold about 99,000 clones, with about nine tenths observed a single time. Regarding treatment: oral pan-JAK inhibitor, 5-10 mg twice daily. The ends were cut back, 4 bases at V and 1 base at J, with 12 bases in the middle. The CDR3 contains 15 residues. Germline CDR1 and CDR2: LNHDA and SQIVND (reference sequence). The material sequenced was CD8+ T cells sorted from blood, taken at roughly week 30, from a patient treated with tofacitinib. The chain has TRBV19 and TRBJ2-3; D possibly corresponds to TRBD2 (6 bases). The receptor's source is a human donor with alopecia areata. The CDR3 DNA follows: TGTGCCAGTAGTAGGGCGGACTATCGCACAGATACGCAGTATTTT. Protein sequence: CASSRADYRTDTQYF. The complete variable domain, with remaining parts taken from reference TRBV19 and TRBJ2-3, reads DGGITQSPKYLFRKEGQNVTLSCEQNLNHDAMYWYRQDPGQGLRLIYYSQIVNDFQKGDIAEGYSVSREKKESFPLTVTSAQKNPTAFYLCASSRADYRTDTQYFGPGTRLTVL.